This TCR beta chain was identified during a study of blood T cell repertoires in COVID-19. CDR1 LNHDA and CDR2 SQIVND come from the germline V gene (reference sequence). The junction had 17 bases not matched to a gene; V was cut back by 6 bases and J by 0 bases. The CDR3 consists of 19 residues. The assay was immunoSEQ multiplex PCR, and TCRdb's table has in-frame clones only and misses some. The data show 200,000 or so clones, approximately 88% seen once. The TCR sequence derives from a woman between 40 and 55 years old with acute COVID-19. The sequenced material came from PBMCs or T cells enriched from blood (not recorded which). The chain carries TRBV19 and TRBJ1-1, with 9 nucleotides matching TRBD1. CDR3 DNA: TGTGCCAGTAGGGGCCGCGGGACAGGGTTTAGTAGGATGAACACTGAAGCTTTCTTT. This codes for CASRGRGTGFSRMNTEAFF.